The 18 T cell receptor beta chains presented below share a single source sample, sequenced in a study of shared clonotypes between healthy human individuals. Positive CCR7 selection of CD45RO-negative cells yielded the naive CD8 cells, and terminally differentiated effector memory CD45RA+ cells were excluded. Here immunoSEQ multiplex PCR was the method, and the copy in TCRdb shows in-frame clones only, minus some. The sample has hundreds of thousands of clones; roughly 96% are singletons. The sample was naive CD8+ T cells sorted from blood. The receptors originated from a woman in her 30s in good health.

The CDR3 region has the DNA TGCGCCAGCAGCTTGGGCAGACCAGCCCCCTACAATGAGCAGTTCTTC. This encodes CASSLGRPAPYNEQFF. This rearrangement joins TRBV5-1 to TRBJ2-1; D call uncertain. V lost 0 bases, J lost 2 bases, and 12 bases lay in between. The germline CDR1 and CDR2 sequences are SGHRS and YFSETQ. The CDR3 is made up of 16 amino acids.

The CDR3 DNA is TGTGCCAGCAGCGGACGACTAGCGGGAGAAGGAGATACGCAGTATTTT. This gives the protein CASSGRLAGEGDTQYF. The V call is TRBV7-8, the J call TRBJ2-3, with TRBD2 matching 12 bases. Per the germline V gene, CDR1 is SGHVS and CDR2 is FQNEAQ. The CDR3 is 16 amino acids. The trim removed 5 bases at V and 5 bases at J, leaving 8 bases unmatched.

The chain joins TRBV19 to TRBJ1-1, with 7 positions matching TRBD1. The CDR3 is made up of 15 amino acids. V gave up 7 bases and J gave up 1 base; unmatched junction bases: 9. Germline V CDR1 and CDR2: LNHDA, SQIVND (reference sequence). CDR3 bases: TGTGCCAGTACCCTAACAGGGGCGAAGAACACTGAAGCTTTCTTT. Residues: CASTLTGAKNTEAFF.

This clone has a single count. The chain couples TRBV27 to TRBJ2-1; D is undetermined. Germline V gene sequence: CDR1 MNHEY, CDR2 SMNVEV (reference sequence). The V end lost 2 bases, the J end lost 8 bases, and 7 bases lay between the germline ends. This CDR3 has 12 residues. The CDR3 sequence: CASSLTADEQFF. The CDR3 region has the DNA TGTGCCAGCAGTTTAACGGCAGATGAGCAGTTCTTC.

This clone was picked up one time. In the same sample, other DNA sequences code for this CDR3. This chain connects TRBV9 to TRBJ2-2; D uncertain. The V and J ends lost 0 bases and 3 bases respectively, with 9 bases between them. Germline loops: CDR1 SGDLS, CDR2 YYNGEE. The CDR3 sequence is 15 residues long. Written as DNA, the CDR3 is TGTGCCAGCAGCGTAGGAGGCTCCCACACCGGGGAGCTGTTTTTT. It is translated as CASSVGGSHTGELFF. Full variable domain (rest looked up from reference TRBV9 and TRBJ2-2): DSGVTQTPKHLITATGQRVTLRCSPRSGDLSVYWYQQSLDQGLQFLIQYYNGEERAKGNILERFSAQQFPDLHSELNLSSLELGDSALYFCASSVGGSHTGELFFGEGSRLTVL.

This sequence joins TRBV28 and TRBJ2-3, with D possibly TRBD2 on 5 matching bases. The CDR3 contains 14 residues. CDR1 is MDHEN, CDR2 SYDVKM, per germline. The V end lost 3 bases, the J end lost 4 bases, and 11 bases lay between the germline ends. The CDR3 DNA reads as TGTGCCAGCAGTTTGATACTAGAGGCAGATACGCAGTATTTT. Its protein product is CASSLILEADTQYF.

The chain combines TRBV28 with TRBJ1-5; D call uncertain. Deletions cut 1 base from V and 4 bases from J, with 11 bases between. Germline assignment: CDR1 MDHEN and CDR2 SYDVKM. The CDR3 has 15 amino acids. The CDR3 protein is CASSLYGQINQPQHF. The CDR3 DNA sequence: TGTGCCAGCAGTTTATACGGCCAGATTAATCAGCCCCAGCATTTT.

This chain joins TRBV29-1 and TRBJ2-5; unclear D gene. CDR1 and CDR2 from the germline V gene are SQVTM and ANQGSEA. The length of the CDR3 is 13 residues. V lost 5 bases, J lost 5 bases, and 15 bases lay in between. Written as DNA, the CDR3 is TGCAGCGTTCCAGTCCCAGCAGTCGAGACCCAGTACTTC. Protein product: CSVPVPAVETQYF.

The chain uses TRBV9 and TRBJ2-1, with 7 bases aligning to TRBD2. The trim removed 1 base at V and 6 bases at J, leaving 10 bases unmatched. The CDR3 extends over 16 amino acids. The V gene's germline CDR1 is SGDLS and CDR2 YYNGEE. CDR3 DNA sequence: TGTGCCAGCAGCGTATATTGGGGAGGGCCCGCCAATGAGCAGTTCTTC. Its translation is CASSVYWGGPANEQFF. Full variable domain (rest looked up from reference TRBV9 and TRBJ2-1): DSGVTQTPKHLITATGQRVTLRCSPRSGDLSVYWYQQSLDQGLQFLIQYYNGEERAKGNILERFSAQQFPDLHSELNLSSLELGDSALYFCASSVYWGGPANEQFFGPGTRLTVL.

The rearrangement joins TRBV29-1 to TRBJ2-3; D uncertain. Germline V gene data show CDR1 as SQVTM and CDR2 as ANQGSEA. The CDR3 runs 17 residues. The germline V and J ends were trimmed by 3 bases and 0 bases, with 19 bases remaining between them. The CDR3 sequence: CSVEGKSDFSSTDTQYF. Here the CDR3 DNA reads TGCAGCGTTGAGGGCAAAAGCGATTTCTCTAGCACAGATACGCAGTATTTT.

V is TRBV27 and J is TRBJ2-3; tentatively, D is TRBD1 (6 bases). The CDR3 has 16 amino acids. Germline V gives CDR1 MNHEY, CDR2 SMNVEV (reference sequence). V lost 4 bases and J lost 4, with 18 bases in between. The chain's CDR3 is CASSSPTGQFADTQYF. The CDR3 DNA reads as TGTGCCAGCAGTTCACCGACAGGACAATTCGCAGATACGCAGTATTTT.

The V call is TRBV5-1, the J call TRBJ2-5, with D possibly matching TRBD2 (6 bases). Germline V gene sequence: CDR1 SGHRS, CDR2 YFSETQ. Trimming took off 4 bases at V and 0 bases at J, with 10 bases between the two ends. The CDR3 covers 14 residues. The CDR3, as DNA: TGCGCCAGCAGCCTCGGGACTTACCAAGAGACCCAGTACTTC. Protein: CASSLGTYQETQYF.

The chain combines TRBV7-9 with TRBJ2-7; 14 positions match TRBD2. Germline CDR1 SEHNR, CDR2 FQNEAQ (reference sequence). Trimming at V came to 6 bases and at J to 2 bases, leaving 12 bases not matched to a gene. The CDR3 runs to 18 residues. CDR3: CASRPGTSGGEGTYEQYF. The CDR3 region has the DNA TGTGCCAGCAGACCCGGGACTAGCGGGGGAGAAGGGACCTACGAGCAGTACTTC.

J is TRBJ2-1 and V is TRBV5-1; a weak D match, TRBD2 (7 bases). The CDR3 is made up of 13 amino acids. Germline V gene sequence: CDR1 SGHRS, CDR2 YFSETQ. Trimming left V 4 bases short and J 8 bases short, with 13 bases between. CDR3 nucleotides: TGCGCCAGCAGCCCAAGGGGGGGCGATGAGCAGTTCTTC. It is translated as CASSPRGGDEQFF.

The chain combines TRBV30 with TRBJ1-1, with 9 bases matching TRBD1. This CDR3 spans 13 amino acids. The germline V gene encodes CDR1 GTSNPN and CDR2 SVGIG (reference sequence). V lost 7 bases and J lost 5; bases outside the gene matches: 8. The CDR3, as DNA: TGTGCCTCCGAGACAGGACAGGGGACTGAAGCTTTCTTT. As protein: CASETGQGTEAFF.

CDR3 DNA: TGTGCCAGCAGTTTGGTTCAGGGGATGAACTATGGCTACACCTTC. As protein: CASSLVQGMNYGYTF. The chain combines TRBV28 with TRBJ1-2, with a tentative D call TRBD1 (6 bases). This CDR3 has 15 amino acids. The V end was cut by 3 bases, the J end by 2 bases, with 13 bases between. From germline, CDR1 is MDHEN and CDR2 SYDVKM.

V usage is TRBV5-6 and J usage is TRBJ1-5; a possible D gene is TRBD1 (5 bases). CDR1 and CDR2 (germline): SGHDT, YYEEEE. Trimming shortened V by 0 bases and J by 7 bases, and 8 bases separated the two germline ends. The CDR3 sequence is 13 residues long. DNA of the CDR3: TGTGCCAGCAGCTTGGGGGGGTTACAGCCCCAGCATTTT. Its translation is CASSLGGLQPQHF.

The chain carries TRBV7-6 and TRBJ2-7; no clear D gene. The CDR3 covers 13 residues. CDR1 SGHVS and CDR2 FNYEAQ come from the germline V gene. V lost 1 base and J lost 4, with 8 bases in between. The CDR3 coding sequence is TGTGCCAGCAGCTTAGATGGGCAATACGAGCAGTACTTC. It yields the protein CASSLDGQYEQYF.